A selection of T cell receptor beta chains follows, all from one sample in a study of cytotoxic CD8 clonotypes in ibrutinib-treated CLL. Sequencing was performed with immunoSEQ multiplex PCR; in TCRdb, only in-frame clones are kept and a portion is missing. Of around 160,000 clones listed, around nine tenths are singletons. The sample here was PBMCs, taken at disease progression, from a patient treated with ibrutinib. The receptors shown here come from a human donor with chronic lymphocytic leukemia. CDR3s include the opening cysteine and the closing phenylalanine or tryptophan. A D gene is named only where the DNA matches it firmly. The size field is filled for only some rows; it gives once, few, many or a size class.

clone size	V gene	D gene	J gene	CDR3 DNA	CDR3 protein
NA	TRBV2	TRBD1	TRBJ2-7	TGTGCCAGTGCGGGACAGGGCTACGAGCAGTACTTC	CASAGQGYEQYF
NA	TRBV2	TRBD1	TRBJ2-7	TGTGCCAGCAGAAAACAGGGGTTCGACGAGCAGTACTTC	CASRKQGFDEQYF
few	TRBV6-5	NA	TRBJ1-2	TGTGCCAGCAGTTACTTTCAGGGAAGTCCGGATGGCTACACCTTC	CASSYFQGSPDGYTF
NA	TRBV27	NA	TRBJ2-1	TGTGCCAGCAGTTACCGGAGGGAGGCCTCCTACAATGAGCAGTTCTTC	CASSYRREASYNEQFF
once	TRBV28	NA	TRBJ1-5	TGTGCCAGCAGTTTTAACCCCAACCGTCCACTAGATCAGCCCCAGCATTTT	CASSFNPNRPLDQPQHF
few	TRBV18	NA	TRBJ1-2	TGTGCCAGCTCACCACTCCCGGACTATGGCTACACCTTC	CASSPLPDYGYTF
NA	TRBV6-1	TRBD1	TRBJ1-5	TGTGCCAGCAGTGGACCGGGACAGGGGGGGCTATATAGCAATCAGCCCCAGCATTTT	CASSGPGQGGLYSNQPQHF
NA	TRBV5-1	NA	TRBJ2-7	TGCGCCAGCAGCTTGGTTACCGATGCCTACGAGCAGTACTTC	CASSLVTDAYEQYF
NA	TRBV27	NA	TRBJ2-3	TGTGCCAGCAAGAAGAGTGCAGATACGCAGTATTTT	CASKKSADTQYF
few	TRBV2	NA	TRBJ1-5	TGTGCCAGCAGAATTAGCAATCAGCCCCAGCATTTT	CASRISNQPQHF
NA	TRBV7-8	NA	TRBJ2-7	TGTGCCAGCAGCTGGAGCCGGAAGGATAGCGGCTACGAGCAGTACTTC	CASSWSRKDSGYEQYF
NA	TRBV5-4	TRBD1	TRBJ2-7	TGTGCCAGCAGCTTGGGACAGGGGCTCTACGAGCAGTACTTC	CASSLGQGLYEQYF
NA	TRBV11-1	NA	TRBJ1-1	TGTGCCAGCAGCCAGCGGCCAACCAGACAGGATGGGACTGAAGCTTTCTTT	CASSQRPTRQDGTEAFF
NA	TRBV2	NA	TRBJ2-7	TGTGCCAGCAGTTCGGTAGGGGTCGGCGAGCAGTACTTC	CASSSVGVGEQYF
NA	TRBV6-5	NA	TRBJ2-5	TGTGCCAGCAAACCCCAGGGTCTGGAGACCCAGTACTTC	CASKPQGLETQYF
NA	TRBV7-2	NA	TRBJ2-3	TGTGCCAGCAGCTTAGGATCGGGACTTTCTTCAGATACGCAGTATTTT	CASSLGSGLSSDTQYF
NA	TRBV19	NA	TRBJ2-6	TGTGCCAGTAGTATAGTAGGAAGCTCTGGGGCCAACGTCCTGACTTTC	CASSIVGSSGANVLTF
NA	TRBV29-1	TRBD2	TRBJ2-5	TGCAGCGTTCCCCCCGATTTAGCGGGAGTAGGGGAGACCCAGTACTTC	CSVPPDLAGVGETQYF
NA	TRBV5-1	NA	TRBJ1-3	TGCGCCAGCAGCTTGAGCGGGGTCTCTGGAAACACCATATATTTT	CASSLSGVSGNTIYF
NA	TRBV18	NA	TRBJ2-3	TGTGCCAGCTCACCAAGTGCTGCTACAGATACGCAGTATTTT	CASSPSAATDTQYF
NA	TRBV7-2	NA	TRBJ2-5	TGTGCCAGCAGCAGGGACTCCTCAGAGGGGACCCAGTACTTC	CASSRDSSEGTQYF
NA	TRBV10-2	TRBD1	TRBJ1-4	TGCGCCAGCAGTGAGCTAGGGGGCGGCGGTGAAAAACTGTTTTTT	CASSELGGGGEKLFF
NA	TRBV5-8	NA	TRBJ1-5	TGTGCCAGCAGCCCAAGAGGAGGGGATGGCAATCAGCCCCAGCATTTT	CASSPRGGDGNQPQHF
NA	TRBV19	NA	TRBJ2-5	TGTGCCAGTAGTATGGCACCTTTAAGAGAGACCCAGTACTTC	CASSMAPLRETQYF
NA	TRBV7-3	NA	TRBJ2-5	TGTGCCAGCAGCCCCACGGGGAATAAAGAGACCCAGTACTTC	CASSPTGNKETQYF
NA	TRBV19	TRBD2	TRBJ2-7	TGTGCCAGTAGTATAATAGCGGGAGAATCCAAAGAGCAGTACTTC	CASSIIAGESKEQYF
NA	TRBV6-1	NA	TRBJ1-3	TGTGCCAGCAGTGAAAGACCCCGACGTTTCTCTGGAAACACCATATATTTT	CASSERPRRFSGNTIYF
NA	TRBV11-3	TRBD2	TRBJ2-2	TGTGCCAGCAGCCCACGGGAGGGACGGACCGGGGAGCTGTTTTTT	CASSPREGRTGELFF
NA	TRBV29-1	TRBD1	TRBJ2-7	TGCAGCGCTGGGGCAGGGGGCCACGAGCAGTACTTC	CSAGAGGHEQYF
NA	TRBV6-7	NA	TRBJ2-7	TGTGCCAGCAGTTACTCGTGGAATCCATCCTACGAGCAGTACTTC	CASSYSWNPSYEQYF
NA	TRBV5-1	NA	TRBJ1-1	TGCGCCAGCAGCGCCATGATAGACACTGAAGCTTTCTTT	CASSAMIDTEAFF